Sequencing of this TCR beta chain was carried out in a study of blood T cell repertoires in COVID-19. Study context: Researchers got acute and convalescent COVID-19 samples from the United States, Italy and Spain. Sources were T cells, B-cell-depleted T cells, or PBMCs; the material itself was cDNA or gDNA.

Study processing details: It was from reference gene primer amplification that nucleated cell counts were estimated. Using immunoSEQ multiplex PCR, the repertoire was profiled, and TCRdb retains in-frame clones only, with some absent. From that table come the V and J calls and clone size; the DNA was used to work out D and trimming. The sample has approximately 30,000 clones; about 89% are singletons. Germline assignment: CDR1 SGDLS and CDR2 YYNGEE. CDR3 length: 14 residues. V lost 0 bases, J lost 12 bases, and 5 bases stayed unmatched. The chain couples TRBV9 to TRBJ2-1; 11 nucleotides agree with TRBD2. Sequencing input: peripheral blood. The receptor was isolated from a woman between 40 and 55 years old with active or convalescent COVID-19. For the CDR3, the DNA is TGTGCCAGCAGCGTAGGAACTAGCGGGAGCTTGCAGTTCTTC. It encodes CASSVGTSGSLQFF.